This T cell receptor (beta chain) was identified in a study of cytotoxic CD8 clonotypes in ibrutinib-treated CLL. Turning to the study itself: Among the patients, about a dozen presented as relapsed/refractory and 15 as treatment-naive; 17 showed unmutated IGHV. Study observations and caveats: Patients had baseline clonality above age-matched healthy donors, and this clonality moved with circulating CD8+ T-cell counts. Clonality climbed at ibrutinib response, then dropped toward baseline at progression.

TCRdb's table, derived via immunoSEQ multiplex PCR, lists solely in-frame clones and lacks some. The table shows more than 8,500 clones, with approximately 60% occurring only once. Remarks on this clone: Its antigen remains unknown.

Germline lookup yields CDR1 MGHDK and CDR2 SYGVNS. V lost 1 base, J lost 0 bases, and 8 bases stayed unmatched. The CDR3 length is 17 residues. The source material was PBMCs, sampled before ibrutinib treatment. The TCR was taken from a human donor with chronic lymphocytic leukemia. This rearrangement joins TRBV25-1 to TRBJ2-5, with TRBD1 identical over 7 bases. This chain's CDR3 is CASSELLGQPYQETQYF. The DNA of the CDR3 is TGTGCCAGCAGTGAATTATTGGGACAGCCATACCAAGAGACCCAGTACTTC.